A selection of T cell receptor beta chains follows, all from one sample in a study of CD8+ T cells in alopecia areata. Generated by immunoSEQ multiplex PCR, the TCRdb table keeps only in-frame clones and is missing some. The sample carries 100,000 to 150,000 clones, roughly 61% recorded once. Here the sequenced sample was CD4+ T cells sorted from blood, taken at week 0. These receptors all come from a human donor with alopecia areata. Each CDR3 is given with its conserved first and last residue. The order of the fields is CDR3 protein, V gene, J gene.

CASSLLAGGPEETQYF	TRBV18	TRBJ2-5
CASTFTSGVDTGELFF	TRBV7-2	TRBJ2-2
CASSLGWTSGSYEQYF	TRBV7-2	TRBJ2-7
CASSMDLDTQYF	TRBV19	TRBJ2-3
CSVKQGDQTDTQYF	TRBV29-1	TRBJ2-3
CAWTRRGWGSYEQYF	TRBV30	TRBJ2-7
CAISESLASSYNEQFF	TRBV10-3	TRBJ2-1
CASSFWTSGRVQYF	TRBV5-4	TRBJ2-7
CASSSGNQPQHF	TRBV27	TRBJ1-5
CASSIAGWSSYNEQFF	TRBV19	TRBJ2-1
CSVAGTGANQPQHF	TRBV29-1	TRBJ1-5
CASSRGISGANVLTF	TRBV25-1	TRBJ2-6
CAWSPLAPAGATEAFF	TRBV30	TRBJ1-1
CASSPGTGSPVPHQPQHF	TRBV9	TRBJ1-5
CASSLGTGGSLSGANVLTF	TRBV5-1	TRBJ2-6
CASSPTGDYGYTF	TRBV6-6	TRBJ1-2
CASSQDRNQPQHF	TRBV19	TRBJ1-5
CASSQDRVRHTEAFF	TRBV14	TRBJ1-1